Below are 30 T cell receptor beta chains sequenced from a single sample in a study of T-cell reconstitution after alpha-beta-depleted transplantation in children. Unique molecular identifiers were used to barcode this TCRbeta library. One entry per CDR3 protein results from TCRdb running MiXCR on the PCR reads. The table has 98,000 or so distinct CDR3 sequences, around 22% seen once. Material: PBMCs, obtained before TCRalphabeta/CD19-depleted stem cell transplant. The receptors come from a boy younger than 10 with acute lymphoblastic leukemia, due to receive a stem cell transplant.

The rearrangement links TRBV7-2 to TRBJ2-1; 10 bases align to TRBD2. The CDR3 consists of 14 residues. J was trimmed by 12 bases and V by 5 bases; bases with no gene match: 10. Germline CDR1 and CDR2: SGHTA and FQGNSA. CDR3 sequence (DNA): TGTGCCAGCAGCGATCGGACTAGCGGAGGTTCGCAGTTCTTC. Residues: CASSDRTSGGSQFF.

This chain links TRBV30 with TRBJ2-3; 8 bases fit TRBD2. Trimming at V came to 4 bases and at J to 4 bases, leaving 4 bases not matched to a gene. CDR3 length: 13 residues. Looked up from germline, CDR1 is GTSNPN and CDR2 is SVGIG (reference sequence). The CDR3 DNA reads TGTGCCTGGAATTTGCGGGAGGCAGATACGCAGTATTTT. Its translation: CAWNLREADTQYF.

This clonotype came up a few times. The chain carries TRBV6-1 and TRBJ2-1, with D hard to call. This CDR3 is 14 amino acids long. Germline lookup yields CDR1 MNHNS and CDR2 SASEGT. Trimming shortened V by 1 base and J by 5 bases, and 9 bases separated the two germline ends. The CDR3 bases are TGTGCCAGCAGTGAAGTTGGCTATAACAATGAGCAGTTCTTC. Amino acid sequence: CASSEVGYNNEQFF.

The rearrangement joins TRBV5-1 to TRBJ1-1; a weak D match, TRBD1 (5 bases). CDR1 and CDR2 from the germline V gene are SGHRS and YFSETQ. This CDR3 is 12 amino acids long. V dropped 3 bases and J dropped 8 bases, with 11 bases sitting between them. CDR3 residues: CASSSTGGEAFF. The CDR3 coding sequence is TGCGCCAGCAGCTCGACCGGGGGGGAAGCTTTCTTT.

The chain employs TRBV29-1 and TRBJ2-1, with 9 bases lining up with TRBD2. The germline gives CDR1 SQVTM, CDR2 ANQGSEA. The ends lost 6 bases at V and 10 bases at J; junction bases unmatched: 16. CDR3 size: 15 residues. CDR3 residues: CSVAGLADTRGEQFF. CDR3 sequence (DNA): TGCAGCGTAGCGGGACTAGCCGACACGAGAGGGGAGCAGTTCTTC.

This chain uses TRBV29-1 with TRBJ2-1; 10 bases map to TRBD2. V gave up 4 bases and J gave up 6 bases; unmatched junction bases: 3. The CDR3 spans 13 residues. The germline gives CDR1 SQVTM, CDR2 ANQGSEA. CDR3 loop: CSVGTSGTNEQFF. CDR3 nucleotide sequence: TGCAGCGTTGGGACTAGCGGAACCAATGAGCAGTTCTTC.

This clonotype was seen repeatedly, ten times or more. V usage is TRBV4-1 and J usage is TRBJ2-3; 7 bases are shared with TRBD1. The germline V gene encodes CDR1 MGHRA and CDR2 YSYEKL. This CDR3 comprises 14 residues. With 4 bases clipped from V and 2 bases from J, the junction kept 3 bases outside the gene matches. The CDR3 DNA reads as TGCGCCAGCAGCCGGGACAGATACACAGATACGCAGTATTTT. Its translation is CASSRDRYTDTQYF.

In DNA, the CDR3 is TGTGCCAGCAGTTACTCGAGGGGTCCAATCCATGAGCAGTTCTTC. Its protein is CASSYSRGPIHEQFF. The chain links TRBV6-5 to TRBJ2-1; D possibly uses TRBD1 or TRBD2 (5 bases each). CDR3 length: 15 amino acids. The ends were cut back, 0 bases at V and 8 bases at J, with 14 bases in the middle. Germline V gene sequence: CDR1 MNHEY, CDR2 SVGAGI.

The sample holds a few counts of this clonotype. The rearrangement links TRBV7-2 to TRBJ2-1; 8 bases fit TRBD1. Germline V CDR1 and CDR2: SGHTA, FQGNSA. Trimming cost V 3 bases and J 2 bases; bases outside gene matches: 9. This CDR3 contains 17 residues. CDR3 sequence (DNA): TGTGCCAGCAGCTTTTTTGTGCAGGGGGCGGCCTACAATGAGCAGTTCTTC. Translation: CASSFFVQGAAYNEQFF.

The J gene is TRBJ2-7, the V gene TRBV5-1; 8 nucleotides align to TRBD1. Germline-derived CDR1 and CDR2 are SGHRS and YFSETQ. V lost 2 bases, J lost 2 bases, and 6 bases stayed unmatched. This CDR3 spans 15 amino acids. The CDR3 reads CASSFSQGAAYEQYF. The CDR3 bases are TGCGCCAGCAGCTTCTCCCAGGGGGCAGCCTACGAGCAGTACTTC.

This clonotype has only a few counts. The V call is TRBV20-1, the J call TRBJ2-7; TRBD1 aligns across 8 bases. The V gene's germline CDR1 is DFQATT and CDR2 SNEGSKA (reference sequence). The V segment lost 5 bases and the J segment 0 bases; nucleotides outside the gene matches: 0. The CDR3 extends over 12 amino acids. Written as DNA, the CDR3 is TGCAGTGCTGGGACAGGCTCCTACGAGCAGTACTTC. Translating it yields CSAGTGSYEQYF.

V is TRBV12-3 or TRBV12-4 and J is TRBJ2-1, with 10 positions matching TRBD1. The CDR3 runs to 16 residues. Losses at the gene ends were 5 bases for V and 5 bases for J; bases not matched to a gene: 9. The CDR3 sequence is CASSASRDRGNNEQFF. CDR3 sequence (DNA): TGTGCCAGCAGTGCATCCCGGGACAGGGGTAACAATGAGCAGTTCTTC.

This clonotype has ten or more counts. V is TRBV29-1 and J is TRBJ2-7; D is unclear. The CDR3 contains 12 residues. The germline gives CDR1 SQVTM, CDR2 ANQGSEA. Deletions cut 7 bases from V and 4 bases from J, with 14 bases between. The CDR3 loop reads CSGGTTVYEQYF. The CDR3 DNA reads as TGCAGCGGCGGTACAACGGTTTACGAGCAGTACTTC.

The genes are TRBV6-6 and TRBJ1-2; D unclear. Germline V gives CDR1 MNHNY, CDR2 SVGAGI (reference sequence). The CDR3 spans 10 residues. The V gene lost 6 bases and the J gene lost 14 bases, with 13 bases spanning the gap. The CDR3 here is CASSLAATTF. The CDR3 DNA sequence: TGTGCCAGCAGCCTTGCGGCCACAACCTTC.

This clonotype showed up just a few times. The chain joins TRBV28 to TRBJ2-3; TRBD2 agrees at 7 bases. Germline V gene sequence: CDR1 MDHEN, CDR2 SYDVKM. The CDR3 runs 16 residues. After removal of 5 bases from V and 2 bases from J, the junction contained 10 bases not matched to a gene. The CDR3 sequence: CASSVMRGGYTDTQYF. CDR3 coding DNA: TGTGCCAGCAGTGTTATGAGGGGAGGGTACACAGATACGCAGTATTTT.

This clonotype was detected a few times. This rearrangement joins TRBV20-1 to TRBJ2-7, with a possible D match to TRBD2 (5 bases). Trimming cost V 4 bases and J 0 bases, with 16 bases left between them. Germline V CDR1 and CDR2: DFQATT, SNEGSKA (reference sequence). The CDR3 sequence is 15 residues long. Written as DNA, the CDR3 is TGCAGTGCTAAGCTCCGGGATGTAAGCTCCTACGAGCAGTACTTC. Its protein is CSAKLRDVSSYEQYF.

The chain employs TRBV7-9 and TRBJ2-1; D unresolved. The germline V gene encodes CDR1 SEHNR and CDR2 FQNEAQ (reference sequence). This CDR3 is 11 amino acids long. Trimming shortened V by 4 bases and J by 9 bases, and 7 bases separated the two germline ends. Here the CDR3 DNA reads TGTGCCAGCAGCTCGTTAAGTGAGCAGTTCTTC. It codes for CASSSLSEQFF.

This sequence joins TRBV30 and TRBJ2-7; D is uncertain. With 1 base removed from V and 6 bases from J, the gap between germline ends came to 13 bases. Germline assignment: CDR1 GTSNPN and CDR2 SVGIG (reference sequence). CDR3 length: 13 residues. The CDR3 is CAWSARSFSEQYF. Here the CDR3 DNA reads TGTGCCTGGAGTGCCAGGAGTTTCAGCGAGCAGTACTTC.

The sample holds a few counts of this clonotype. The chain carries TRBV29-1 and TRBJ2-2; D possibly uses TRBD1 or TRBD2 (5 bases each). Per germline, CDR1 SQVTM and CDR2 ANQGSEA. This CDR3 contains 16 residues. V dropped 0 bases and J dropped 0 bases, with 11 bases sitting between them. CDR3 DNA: TGCAGCGTTGAAGACCTAGGGACGGCGAACACCGGGGAGCTGTTTTTT. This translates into CSVEDLGTANTGELFF.

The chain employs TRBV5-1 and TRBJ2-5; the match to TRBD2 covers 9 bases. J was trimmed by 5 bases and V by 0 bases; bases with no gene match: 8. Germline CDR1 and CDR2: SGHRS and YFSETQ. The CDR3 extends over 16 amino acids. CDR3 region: CASSLGGLAGSETQYF. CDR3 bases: TGCGCCAGCAGCTTGGGGGGACTAGCCGGGTCGGAGACCCAGTACTTC.

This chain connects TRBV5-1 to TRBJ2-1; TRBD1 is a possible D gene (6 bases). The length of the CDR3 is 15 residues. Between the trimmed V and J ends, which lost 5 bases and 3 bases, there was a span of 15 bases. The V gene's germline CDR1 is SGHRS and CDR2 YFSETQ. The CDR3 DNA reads TGCGCCAGCAGTTTGCTGGGGGCCGGCTACAATGAGCAGTTCTTC. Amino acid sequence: CASSLLGAGYNEQFF.

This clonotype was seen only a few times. CDR3 in amino acids: CAISDSASTGELFF. CDR3 in DNA: TGTGCCATCAGTGATTCGGCAAGCACCGGGGAGCTGTTTTTT. The chain joins TRBV10-3 to TRBJ2-2; no firm D call. Trimming shortened V by 3 bases and J by 4 bases, and 9 bases separated the two germline ends. The CDR3 spans 14 residues. The germline V gene has CDR1 ENHRY and CDR2 SYGVKD.

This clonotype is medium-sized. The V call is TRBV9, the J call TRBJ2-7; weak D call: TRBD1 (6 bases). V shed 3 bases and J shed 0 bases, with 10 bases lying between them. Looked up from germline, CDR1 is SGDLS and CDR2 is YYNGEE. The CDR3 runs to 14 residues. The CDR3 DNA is TGTGCCAGCAGCGGTAGGGACAACTCCTACGAGCAGTACTTC. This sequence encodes CASSGRDNSYEQYF.

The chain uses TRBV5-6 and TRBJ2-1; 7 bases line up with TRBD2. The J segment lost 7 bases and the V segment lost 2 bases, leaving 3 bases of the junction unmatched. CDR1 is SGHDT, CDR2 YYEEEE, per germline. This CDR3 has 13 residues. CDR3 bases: TGTGCCAGCAGCTTCGGGGGAGGGAATGAGCAGTTCTTC. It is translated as CASSFGGGNEQFF.

This CDR3 is CASSPTSGLANTGELFF. CDR3 sequence (DNA): TGTGCCAGCAGCCCTACGTCGGGGCTCGCGAACACCGGGGAGCTGTTTTTT. The chain recombines TRBV11-2 with TRBJ2-2; D may be TRBD1 or TRBD2 (5 bases each). Germline V gene sequence: CDR1 SGHAT, CDR2 FQNNGV. The CDR3 runs to 17 residues. V dropped 5 bases and J dropped 0 bases, with 16 bases sitting between them.

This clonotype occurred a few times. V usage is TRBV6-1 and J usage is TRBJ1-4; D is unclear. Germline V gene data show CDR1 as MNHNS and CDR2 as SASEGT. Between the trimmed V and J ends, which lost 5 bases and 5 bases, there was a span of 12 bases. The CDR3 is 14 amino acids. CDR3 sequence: CASSHRGRNEKLFF. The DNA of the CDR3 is TGTGCCAGCAGTCATAGAGGGCGGAATGAAAAACTGTTTTTT.

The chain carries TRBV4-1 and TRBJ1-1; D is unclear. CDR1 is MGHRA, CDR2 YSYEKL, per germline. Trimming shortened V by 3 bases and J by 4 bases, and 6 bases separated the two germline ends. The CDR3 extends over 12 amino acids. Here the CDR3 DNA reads TGCGCCAGCAGCCAGGGATTCACTGAAGCTTTCTTT. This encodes CASSQGFTEAFF.

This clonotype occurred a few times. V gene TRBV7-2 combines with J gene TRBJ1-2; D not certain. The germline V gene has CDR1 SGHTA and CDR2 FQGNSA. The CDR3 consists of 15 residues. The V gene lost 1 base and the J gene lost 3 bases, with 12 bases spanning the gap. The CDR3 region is CASSLGPGPDYGYTF. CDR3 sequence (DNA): TGTGCCAGCAGCTTAGGCCCTGGCCCAGACTATGGCTACACCTTC.

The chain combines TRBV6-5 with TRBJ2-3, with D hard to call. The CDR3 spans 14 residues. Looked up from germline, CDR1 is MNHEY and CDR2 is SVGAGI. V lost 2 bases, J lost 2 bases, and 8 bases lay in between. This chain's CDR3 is CASSYVRTTDTQYF. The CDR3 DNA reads TGTGCCAGCAGTTACGTCCGGACCACAGATACGCAGTATTTT.

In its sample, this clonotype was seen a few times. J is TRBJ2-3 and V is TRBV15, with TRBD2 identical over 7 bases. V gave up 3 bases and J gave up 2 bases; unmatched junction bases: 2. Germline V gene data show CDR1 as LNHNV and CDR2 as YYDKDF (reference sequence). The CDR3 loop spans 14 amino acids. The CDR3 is CATSSGDYTDTQYF. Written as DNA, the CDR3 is TGTGCCACCAGCAGTGGGGACTACACAGATACGCAGTATTTT.